The clone carrying this T cell receptor beta chain was counted many times. Noted time point: newly diagnosed GD, antithyroid drugs for less than 3 months. Scientists built the TCR library using RNA that was extracted from PBMCs. Graves' disease diagnosis used American Thyroid Association guidelines. In building TCR beta libraries, iRepertoire HTBI primers were used together with Arm-PCR of CDR3 regions. TCRdb redid the calling of the multiplex PCR reads with MiXCR, one entry per CDR3 protein. The table includes about 370,000 distinct CDR3 sequences, around 15% detected once. This entry is derived from a study of regulatory T cells in long-lasting Graves disease. The CDR3 has 15 amino acids. V shed 2 bases and J shed 6 bases, with 11 bases lying between them. Germline V lookup: CDR1 MNHNS, CDR2 SASEGT.

The chain joins TRBV6-1 to TRBJ1-6; a possible D gene is TRBD1 (6 bases). This TCR came from a female donor with Graves disease. Here the sequenced sample was peripheral blood mononuclear cells (PBMCs), taken at new diagnosis, from a patient treated with antithyroid drugs. In DNA form, the CDR3 reads TGTGCCAGCAGTGAACTGGGGGGGCCTAATTCACCCCTCCACTTT. Its protein product is CASSELGGPNSPLHF.